The 25 T cell receptor beta chains in this list originate from one sample, sequenced in a study of response to subunit inactivated influenza vaccine. TCRdb re-called the RT-PCR reads through MiXCR, storing one row per CDR3 protein. The repertoire has hundreds of thousands of distinct CDR3 sequences, more than 11% of them found once; the top ten carry less than 7%. The starting material was PBMCs from blood, obtained less than 15 days before vaccination. The receptors derive from a man aged 45 to 65 who received an inactivated influenza vaccine.

This clonotype came up a few times. V is TRBV29-1 and J is TRBJ2-3, with D unresolved. Trimming took 0 bases from V and 1 from J, leaving 11 bases between them. Germline V gives CDR1 SQVTM, CDR2 ANQGSEA. The CDR3 is made up of 15 amino acids. The CDR3, as DNA: TGCAGCGTTGAAGACGGAAGGACCGGCACAGATACGCAGTATTTT. It specifies CSVEDGRTGTDTQYF.

This clonotype was seen a few times. The CDR3 protein is CASSPGRIRGAGTDTQYF. The CDR3 DNA sequence: TGTGCCAGCAGTCCGGGACGGATAAGGGGTGCCGGCACAGATACGCAGTATTTT. This chain connects TRBV6-1 to TRBJ2-3, with D perhaps matching TRBD1 or TRBD2 (5 bases each). CDR1 and CDR2 (germline): MNHNS, SASEGT. V lost 5 bases and J 1 base, leaving 22 bases between the germline ends. The CDR3 is 18 amino acids.

This clonotype was detected only a few times. The J gene is TRBJ2-3, the V gene TRBV4-3; weak D call: TRBD1 (6 bases). With 1 base removed from V and 0 bases from J, the gap between germline ends came to 8 bases. The CDR3 loop spans 15 amino acids. Germline CDR1 LGHNA, CDR2 YSLEER. The CDR3 coding sequence is TGCGCCAGCAGCCAAGTCACAGGGAGCACAGATACGCAGTATTTT. Its translation: CASSQVTGSTDTQYF.

This clonotype was recorded a few times. The chain joins TRBV12-3 or TRBV12-4 to TRBJ1-2; 8 nucleotides match TRBD1. J gave up 3 bases and V 4 bases, and 4 bases lay outside the gene matches. The CDR3 has 14 amino acids. The CDR3 loop reads CASSSDRVDYGYTF. The CDR3 DNA sequence: TGTGCCAGCAGTTCGGACAGGGTAGACTATGGCTACACCTTC.

V and J are TRBV28 and TRBJ2-3; possibly TRBD1 for D (6 bases). Trimming pared 8 bases from V and 3 bases from J, leaving 27 bases between. Per the germline V gene, CDR1 is MDHEN and CDR2 is SYDVKM. This CDR3 contains 18 residues. The CDR3 DNA is TGTGCCAGCGGATTAACTCTGAGGGTCGCAGGGGAAACAGATACGCAGTATTTT. Its translation is CASGLTLRVAGETDTQYF.

This chain connects TRBV12-3 or TRBV12-4 to TRBJ2-7; the match to TRBD1 covers 8 bases. The V and J ends lost 8 bases and 3 bases, in that order; junction bases with no gene match: 12. The CDR3 is made up of 15 amino acids. The CDR3 coding sequence is TGTGCCAGCCATAAATGGGACAGGCCATACTACGAGCAGTACTTC. It translates to CASHKWDRPYYEQYF.

This chain joins TRBV11-1 and TRBJ2-1; TRBD2 agrees at 12 bases. The CDR3 is 19 amino acids. V lost 7 bases and J lost 3; bases outside the gene matches: 16. Germline V gene sequence: CDR1 SGHAT, CDR2 FQDESV (reference sequence). The CDR3 DNA sequence: TGTGCCAGCACCTTCGCACTCCCCACTAGCGGGAGGATCTACAATGAGCAGTTCTTC. Protein sequence: CASTFALPTSGRIYNEQFF.

This sequence joins TRBV5-1 and TRBJ2-7, with TRBD2 matching over 10 bases. This CDR3 has 14 residues. Germline loops: CDR1 SGHRS, CDR2 YFSETQ. Trimming cost V 4 bases and J 2 bases; bases outside gene matches: 3. CDR3 amino acids: CASSQGTSAYEQYF. The DNA for the CDR3 is TGCGCCAGCAGCCAGGGGACTAGCGCCTACGAGCAGTACTTC.

This chain links TRBV20-1 with TRBJ2-1, with D tentatively TRBD2 (6 bases). Germline CDR1 reads DFQATT; CDR2 reads SNEGSKA (reference sequence). With 0 bases removed from V and 1 base from J, the gap between germline ends came to 13 bases. The CDR3 consists of 16 residues. The DNA for the CDR3 is TGCAGTGCTAGAGATTCCTTGCGGGGTTCCTACAATGAGCAGTTCTTC. It encodes CSARDSLRGSYNEQFF.

This clonotype was counted a single time. The rearrangement joins TRBV10-3 to TRBJ2-3, with D perhaps TRBD2 (5 bases). The V and J ends lost 2 bases and 5 bases respectively, with 11 bases between them. CDR1 is ENHRY and CDR2 is SYGVKD in the germline V gene. The CDR3 totals 14 residues. Written as DNA, the CDR3 is TGTGCCATCAGTGAGACTCTAGGAGGAGATACGCAGTATTTT. This codes for CAISETLGGDTQYF.

This clonotype has just a few counts. This sequence joins TRBV20-1 and TRBJ1-1, with D unclear. This CDR3 contains 13 residues. V was trimmed by 6 bases and J by 2 bases, leaving 13 bases between them. The germline gives CDR1 DFQATT, CDR2 SNEGSKA (reference sequence). The DNA of the CDR3 is TGCAGTGCGACCAAGGGCGGTAACACTGAAGCTTTCTTT. Amino acids: CSATKGGNTEAFF.

The chain carries TRBV6-2 or TRBV6-3 and TRBJ2-5; 10 bases map to TRBD1. CDR1 is MNHEY, CDR2 SVGEGT, per germline. The CDR3 covers 14 residues. Trimming took 10 bases from V and 4 from J; bases not matched to a gene: 9. The CDR3 loop is CAIGRDRGLETQYF. CDR3 nucleotides: TGTGCCATCGGCAGAGACAGGGGGCTAGAGACCCAGTACTTC.

In this sample, this clonotype turned up many times. The rearrangement links TRBV5-1 to TRBJ2-1; D unclear. Germline V CDR1 and CDR2: SGHRS, YFSETQ. The CDR3 runs to 13 residues. V was clipped by 0 bases and J by 7 bases, with 8 bases between them. The CDR3 spells CASSLADWNEQFF. CDR3 sequence (DNA): TGCGCCAGCAGCTTGGCGGATTGGAATGAGCAGTTCTTC.

The V call is TRBV9, the J call TRBJ2-7; a possible D gene is TRBD2 (6 bases). CDR3 length equals 15 residues. Germline CDR1 SGDLS, CDR2 YYNGEE. Trimming stripped 0 bases from V and 4 bases from J, with 14 bases between. CDR3 DNA sequence: TGTGCCAGCAGCGTAGGAAGTGGGAGGAAGTACGAGCAGTACTTC. Protein sequence: CASSVGSGRKYEQYF.

This clonotype was detected a few times. V and J are TRBV7-2 and TRBJ2-2; 11 nucleotides line up with TRBD2. CDR1 and CDR2 (germline): SGHTA, FQGNSA. The V gene end was trimmed by 5 bases and the J gene end by 3 bases; junction bases not matched to a gene: 8. The CDR3 has 17 residues. For the CDR3, the DNA is TGTGCCAGCAGCCCAACTAGCGGGAGCTTCCACACCGGGGAGCTGTTTTTT. Its protein product is CASSPTSGSFHTGELFF. The complete variable domain, with remaining parts taken from reference TRBV7-2 and TRBJ2-2, reads GAGVSQSPSNKVTEKGKDVELRCDPISGHTALYWYRQSLGQGLEFLIYFQGNSAPDKSGLPSDRFSAERTGGSVSTLTIQRTQQEDSAVYLCASSPTSGSFHTGELFFGEGSRLTVL.

The chain uses TRBV15 and TRBJ2-7; possibly TRBD1 for D (5 bases). This CDR3 region has 14 residues. V lost 1 base to trimming and J lost 0 bases, with 7 bases between them. Per the germline V gene, CDR1 is LNHNV and CDR2 is YYDKDF (reference sequence). DNA for the CDR3: TGTGCCACCAGCAGAGCTGGGGCCTCCTACGAGCAGTACTTC. It yields the protein CATSRAGASYEQYF.

This clonotype has only a few counts. The chain has TRBV12-3 or TRBV12-4 and TRBJ2-5; TRBD2 matches 7 bases. V was clipped by 3 bases and J by 0 bases; unmatched bases: 4. This CDR3 is 15 amino acids long. The CDR3: CASSLDGRYQETQYF. The CDR3 DNA is TGTGCCAGCAGTTTGGACGGGAGGTACCAAGAGACCCAGTACTTC.

The sample holds many counts of this clonotype. The genes are TRBV10-3 and TRBJ2-3; D uncertain. CDR1 and CDR2 (germline): ENHRY, SYGVKD. The CDR3 totals 12 residues. V lost 8 bases, J lost 2 bases, and 8 bases lay in between. In DNA, the CDR3 is TGTGCCATCGCCTGGGACACAGATACGCAGTATTTT. It specifies CAIAWDTDTQYF.

The chain employs TRBV28 and TRBJ1-4, with 8 bases lining up with TRBD1. The CDR3 is 19 amino acids. The germline V gene encodes CDR1 MDHEN and CDR2 SYDVKM. The V segment lost 4 bases and the J segment 4 bases; nucleotides outside the gene matches: 17. CDR3 protein: CASSSTGTGLSPFNEKLFF. As DNA, the CDR3 is TGTGCCAGCAGTTCCACCGGGACAGGCCTCTCCCCCTTTAATGAAAAACTGTTTTTT.

This clonotype has a handful of counts. This chain links TRBV20-1 with TRBJ2-3, with TRBD1 matching 9 bases. Per germline, CDR1 DFQATT and CDR2 SNEGSKA (reference sequence). V gave up 5 bases and J gave up 7 bases; unmatched junction bases: 16. CDR3 size: 16 residues. The CDR3 DNA reads TGCAGTGCTCCCCGGGACAGGGCCTTTTCAGGGCATACGCAGTATTTT. This gives the protein CSAPRDRAFSGHTQYF.

This clonotype was detected ten times or more. V is TRBV28 and J is TRBJ2-1; D is unclear. CDR1 is MDHEN and CDR2 is SYDVKM in the germline V gene. The V end lost 6 bases, the J end lost 0 bases, and 18 bases lay between the germline ends. The length of the CDR3 is 17 residues. The CDR3 nucleotides are TGTGCCAGCAGCGAGCCTCCAACCAGGAGCTCCTACAATGAGCAGTTCTTC. This gives the protein CASSEPPTRSSYNEQFF. The full variable domain, in which reference TRBV28 and TRBJ2-1 provide the parts outside the CDR3, is DVKVTQSSRYLVKRTGEKVFLECVQDMDHENMFWYRQDPGLGLRLIYFSYDVKMKEKGDIPEGYSVSREKKERFSLILESASTNQTSMYLCASSEPPTRSSYNEQFFGPGTRLTVL.

The chain is built from TRBV30 and TRBJ1-1, with 7 bases lining up with TRBD1. V lost 2 bases to trimming and J lost 0 bases; unmatched junction nucleotides: 15. Germline V gene sequence: CDR1 GTSNPN, CDR2 SVGIG (reference sequence). The CDR3 runs 18 residues. DNA of the CDR3: TGTGCCTGGAGTCGTAGAGGGGGCGTTTGGGGAGTGAACACTGAAGCTTTCTTT. As protein: CAWSRRGGVWGVNTEAFF.

This clonotype showed up just a few times. J is TRBJ1-5 and V is TRBV7-2; TRBD1 is a possible D gene (5 bases). Trimming took 4 bases from V and 7 from J, leaving 14 bases between them. CDR1 and CDR2 (germline): SGHTA, FQGNSA. The CDR3 contains 14 residues. CDR3 residues: CASSSRDGAQPQHF. As DNA, the CDR3 is TGTGCCAGCAGCTCCAGGGATGGGGCCCAGCCCCAGCATTTT.

This clonotype showed up just a few times. The chain recombines TRBV29-1 with TRBJ2-3; 10 nucleotides line up with TRBD2. The ends lost 7 bases at V and 1 base at J; junction bases unmatched: 8. CDR3 length: 15 amino acids. Germline-derived CDR1 and CDR2 are SQVTM and ANQGSEA. In nucleotides, the CDR3 is TGCAGCGGAAACACCGGGACTAGCGGCACAGATACGCAGTATTTT. Protein sequence: CSGNTGTSGTDTQYF.

This clonotype was detected only a few times. The chain combines TRBV3-1 with TRBJ1-2; no clear D gene. Germline assignment: CDR1 LGHDT and CDR2 YNNKEL (reference sequence). The CDR3 contains 14 residues. Trimming removed 0 bases from V and 2 bases from J, with 7 bases in between. The CDR3 protein is CASSQEGLNYGYTF. CDR3 bases: TGTGCCAGCAGCCAAGAGGGTCTGAACTATGGCTACACCTTC.